This TCR beta chain was recovered during a study of CD8+ T cells in alopecia areata (dated by TCRdb to about 2018). In the study overall: The treated patients, all with moderate-to-severe alopecia areata, were enrolled in an open-label pilot trial of oral tofacitinib given at 5 to 10 mg twice daily. Patients stayed on tofacitinib for 6 to 18 months and then had 6 months of follow-up off drug so that delayed response and recurrence could be assessed. The SALT score, which quantifies the percentage of affected scalp surface area, was used to measure disease severity in treated patients. In both human patients and the C3H/HeJ mouse model, the study applied high-throughput TCRbeta sequencing to look at T cell clonal expansion in alopecia areata. In humans, TCRbeta sequencing was performed on scalp tissue and on sorted CD4+ and CD8+ peripheral blood T cells from healthy controls and from patients with patchy or totalis/universalis alopecia areata. Tofacitinib-treated patients had biopsies at baseline and at 4 and 24 weeks of treatment, with a later scalp biopsy in several patients. Scalp clonality was compared among normal scalp (n=4), patchy alopecia areata scalp (n=8), and alopecia totalis/universalis scalp (n=8). RNA came from the PAXgene miRNA kit for fixed scalp, the miRNeasy kit for PBMCs, and the RNeasy kit for mouse skin. TCRbeta CDR3 regions were amplified by immunoSEQ multiplex PCR using 35 Vbeta forward and 13 Jbeta reverse primers. The research as a whole found: During tofacitinib treatment, many expanded lesional clones stuck around in both scalp and blood, and this persistence may partly explain why relapse happens after treatment is stopped. Because the treated cohort was small and included a single nonresponder, larger studies are needed to assess links between baseline CD8+ expansion and response. Compared with mice, TCR sequences shared between patients were less clear, possibly partly because of HLA diversity across the patient population. Tofacitinib significantly decreased scalp clonality and the number of expanded CD8+ clones among the top 100 scalp clones. Compared with normal scalp, lesional scalp had higher clonality and more expanded CD8+ clones, particularly in alopecia totalis/universalis, a pattern that suggests antigenic drive. Unlike mouse skin, which is dominated by gammadelta T cells, normal human skin has resident alphabeta T cells that are also sequenced, and this complicates analysis of the scalp TCR repertoire.

CDR1 and CDR2 are read off the germline V gene as SGDLS and YYNGEE. Compared with germline, V lacks 0 bases and J lacks 3 bases; bases without a gene match: 7. From the cysteine up to the phenylalanine, the CDR3 has a length of 16 residues. CDR3 DNA only is kept here, 48 bases in frame from base 1. Concerning this clone itself: Its antigen remains unidentified. Per-base quality was not reported, and no clone a single base away is much larger than it. This sample also contains other DNA sequences that code for the same CDR3.

Libraries were prepared through the immunoSEQ multiplex PCR assay. To provide template for TCR sequencing, every sample had RNA extracted and reverse transcribed into cDNA. SuperScript III was used to make first-strand cDNA, primed with a 2:1 mix of oligo-dT and random hexamers. A synthetic immune receptor repertoire was used to gauge amplification bias, and whatever bias remained was removed computationally. Per the original workflow: After raw reads were preprocessed to remove errors, the CDR3 was defined following IMGT conventions as running from the conserved cysteine to phenylalanine. Clonality was calculated as 1 minus Shannon entropy normalized by log2 of the number of productive unique TCRs. Whether scalp clones were CD4 or CD8 was inferred by matching scalp TCRbeta sequences against CD4 and CD8 repertoires sorted from blood. TCRdb re-hosts the immuneACCESS table, in-frame sequences only. Its copies lack some clones; in the studies checked, an unresolved V gene accounts for under half of them, and the cause for the rest is not known. That table gives V, J and clone size, and the DNA gave D and trimming. The sample data list roughly 200,000 clones, and about three fifths of these were observed just once. Together, the top ten hold around 3.2% of the sample.

According to the study, the label for this sample's time point signals: about four weeks on oral tofacitinib. The treatment or condition label, as the study defines it: oral pan-JAK inhibitor, 5-10 mg twice daily. From alopecia areata patients, peripheral blood was collected along with lesional scalp punch biopsies. PBMCs were separated by density centrifugation and stained for CD3, CD4 and CD8, after which CD4+ and CD8+ T cells were sorted on a FACSAria. The TCR was taken from a human donor with alopecia areata. Sequences were derived from CD4+ T cells sorted from blood, sampled at week 4, from a patient treated with tofacitinib. The V and J genes are TRBV9 and TRBJ2-3; 7 bases in the junction line up with TRBD2. The nucleotides read TGTGCCAGCAGCGTAGGGGACGGGAGGCTGACAGATACGCAGTATTTT. Its translation is CASSVGDGRLTDTQYF.